What follows are 27 T cell receptor beta chains derived from one specimen sequenced in a study of human T cells and chemical hapten exposure. Time point described: pre-sensitization, week 0. Described treatment: therapeutic diphenylcyclopropenone sensitization with weekly scalp DPC. TCRdb reprocessed the RACE reads via MiXCR and lists one record per CDR3 protein. The data show some 250,000 distinct CDR3 sequences, around 7.3% seen once. Sequencing was performed on whole blood, taken in connection with sensitization to the hapten diphenylcyclopropenone (DPC). The receptors originated from a man between 18 and 29 years old with alopecia areata. Some clones in this sample may be carry-over from other donors' samples.

This clonotype was observed many times. V and J are TRBV29-1 and TRBJ2-3; TRBD2 matches at 10 bases. The CDR3 loop spans 13 amino acids. Germline values: CDR1 SQVTM, CDR2 ANQGSEA. V dropped 5 bases and J dropped 5; count of bases not matched to a gene: 4. The CDR3 coding sequence is TGCAGCGTTCAGCCTAGCGGGGGAGATACGCAGTATTTT. This sequence encodes CSVQPSGGDTQYF.

This clonotype has only a few counts. This sequence joins TRBV4-3 and TRBJ2-2, with D uncertain. The germline V gene has CDR1 LGHNA and CDR2 YSLEER. Trimming pared 0 bases from V and 6 bases from J, leaving 11 bases between. This CDR3 is 15 amino acids long. The CDR3 is CASSQDPGSAGELFF. The DNA of the CDR3 is TGCGCCAGCAGCCAAGACCCGGGCTCGGCCGGGGAGCTGTTTTTT.

This clonotype occurred a few times. The V gene is TRBV9, the J gene TRBJ1-6; TRBD1 is a possible D gene (6 bases). Looked up from germline, CDR1 is SGDLS and CDR2 is YYNGEE. The CDR3 is 17 residues long. Deletions cut 0 bases from V and 0 bases from J, with 10 bases between. The CDR3 region has the DNA TGTGCCAGCAGCGTAGCCTTGACAGGCTCCTATAATTCACCCCTCCACTTT. It yields the protein CASSVALTGSYNSPLHF.

This clonotype was detected only a few times. This chain connects TRBV20-1 to TRBJ2-1, with a weak D call TRBD2 (7 bases). V shed 5 bases and J shed 5 bases, with 31 bases lying between them. The CDR3 has 19 residues. Germline V gene lookup returns CDR1 DFQATT and CDR2 SNEGSKA (reference sequence). DNA of the CDR3: TGCAGTGCTCCTTCCTCTGTATTGGGGGGGCTTAGGTCGGACAATGAGCAGTTCTTC. This gives the protein CSAPSSVLGGLRSDNEQFF.

This sequence joins TRBV4-3 and TRBJ1-1, with a tentative D call TRBD1 (6 bases). The V gene's germline CDR1 is LGHNA and CDR2 YSLEER. V was trimmed by 0 bases and J by 2 bases, leaving 13 bases between them. The CDR3 runs to 16 residues. The CDR3, as DNA: TGCGCCAGCAGCCAAGACCTTGCAGGGGATAACACTGAAGCTTTCTTT. This sequence encodes CASSQDLAGDNTEAFF.

There are a few counts of this clonotype. The rearrangement joins TRBV20-1 to TRBJ2-1; 10 bases map to TRBD2. CDR3 length equals 13 residues. Per germline, CDR1 DFQATT and CDR2 SNEGSKA (reference sequence). V lost 8 bases and J lost 4; bases outside the gene matches: 5. DNA of the CDR3: TGCAGTATCCAGCGGGGGGGATACAATGAGCAGTTCTTC. Its protein product is CSIQRGGYNEQFF.

The chain employs TRBV5-5 and TRBJ1-2; possibly TRBD1 for D (6 bases). Germline V gives CDR1 SGHKS, CDR2 YYEKEE (reference sequence). The CDR3 is 11 amino acids. Trimming took off 8 bases at V and 3 bases at J, with 8 bases between the two ends. In DNA, the CDR3 is TGTGCCAGTGGACAGTACTATGGCTACACCTTC. This translates into CASGQYYGYTF.

This clonotype has just a few counts. This chain connects TRBV11-2 to TRBJ2-6, with D perhaps being TRBD1 or TRBD2 (5 bases each). The CDR3 loop spans 20 amino acids. Per germline, CDR1 SGHAT and CDR2 FQNNGV. Trimming took off 4 bases at V and 1 base at J, with 23 bases between the two ends. CDR3 sequence reads: CASSSYRRDLAESGANVLTF. The CDR3 DNA reads TGTGCCAGCAGCTCCTACCGTAGGGACCTAGCCGAATCTGGGGCCAACGTCCTGACTTTC.

This chain links TRBV20-1 with TRBJ1-2; D gene unclear. This CDR3 is built from 16 residues. The germline gives CDR1 DFQATT, CDR2 SNEGSKA (reference sequence). Trimming stripped 1 base from V and 7 bases from J, with 22 bases between. CDR3 in amino acids: CSARGAAGRSLSGYTF. The CDR3, as DNA: TGCAGTGCTAGAGGCGCGGCGGGCAGGTCTTTGTCTGGCTACACCTTC.

The sample holds many counts of this clonotype. The chain employs TRBV7-2 and TRBJ2-3; 8 bases map to TRBD2. The CDR3 length is 15 residues. Germline V gives CDR1 SGHTA, CDR2 FQGNSA. Losses at the gene ends were 5 bases for V and 1 base for J; bases not matched to a gene: 5. The CDR3 spells CASSPSGGRTDTQYF. DNA of the CDR3: TGTGCCAGCAGCCCAAGCGGGGGTCGCACAGATACGCAGTATTTT.

In its sample, this clonotype was seen a few times. The J gene is TRBJ1-5, the V gene TRBV6-1, with a tentative D call TRBD1 (5 bases). From germline, CDR1 is MNHNS and CDR2 SASEGT. Deletions cut 4 bases from V and 1 base from J, with 14 bases between. The CDR3 spans 16 residues. CDR3 in amino acids: CASSASGTGSNQPQHF. CDR3 sequence (DNA): TGTGCCAGCAGTGCCTCCGGGACGGGGAGCAATCAGCCCCAGCATTTT.

The chain couples TRBV24-1 to TRBJ2-3, with a tentative D call TRBD1 (6 bases). V shed 3 bases and J shed 4 bases, with 19 bases lying between them. This CDR3 is built from 17 residues. Germline CDR1 and CDR2: KGHDR and SFDVKD. This chain's CDR3 is CATSDPPGTQSADTQYF. The CDR3 nucleotides read TGTGCCACCAGTGATCCCCCCGGGACACAAAGCGCAGATACGCAGTATTTT.

The sample holds many counts of this clonotype. The rearrangement joins TRBV5-6 to TRBJ1-1, with D unclear. From germline, CDR1 is SGHDT and CDR2 YYEEEE. This CDR3 is built from 11 residues. V lost 4 bases, J lost 0 bases, and 1 base lay in between. CDR3: CASSMNTEAFF. CDR3 bases: TGTGCCAGCAGCATGAACACTGAAGCTTTCTTT.

This clonotype occurred many times. This chain links TRBV4-3 with TRBJ1-1, with D maybe TRBD1 (5 bases). V lost 0 bases and J lost 10, with 12 bases in between. CDR1 and CDR2 (germline): LGHNA, YSLEER. CDR3 size: 13 residues. As DNA, the CDR3 is TGCGCCAGCAGCCAAGAATGGGGGTCCGGAGCTTTCTTT. It specifies CASSQEWGSGAFF.

The chain recombines TRBV6-1 with TRBJ1-5, with D unclear. Germline V gives CDR1 MNHNS, CDR2 SASEGT. The CDR3 runs 15 residues. V was cut by 2 bases and J by 5 bases, with 13 bases left in between. The CDR3, as DNA: TGTGCCAGCAGTGAAATGTGGGGTGGGCATCAGCCCCAGCATTTT. It is translated as CASSEMWGGHQPQHF.

The DNA of the CDR3 is TGCGCCAGCAACGACAGAAACCCAATGAACACTGAAGCTTTCTTT. Encoded protein: CASNDRNPMNTEAFF. The chain has TRBV10-2 and TRBJ1-1; the D gene is possibly TRBD1 (5 bases). With 7 bases removed from V and 0 bases from J, the gap between germline ends came to 15 bases. Germline CDR1 reads WSHSY; CDR2 reads SAAADI. CDR3 length equals 15 residues.

The chain couples TRBV7-9 to TRBJ2-1; no clear D gene. The CDR3 is 12 residues long. V was pared by 7 bases and J by 8 bases, with 12 bases between. Germline values: CDR1 SEHNR, CDR2 FQNEAQ (reference sequence). DNA of the CDR3: TGTGCCAGCAACCCCGGCCCCGATGAGCAGTTCTTC. Amino acids: CASNPGPDEQFF.

There are many counts of this clonotype. The rearrangement joins TRBV5-1 to TRBJ1-5, with 10 nucleotides matching TRBD1. The CDR3 totals 14 residues. V lost 2 bases to trimming and J lost 5 bases; unmatched junction nucleotides: 1. Germline V lookup: CDR1 SGHRS, CDR2 YFSETQ. The chain's CDR3 is CASSFGTGDQPQHF. CDR3 in DNA: TGCGCCAGCAGCTTCGGGACAGGGGATCAGCCCCAGCATTTT.

The chain carries TRBV6-2 or TRBV6-3 and TRBJ2-2; no clear D gene. The CDR3 sequence is 14 residues long. Trimming removed 6 bases from V and 6 bases from J, with 14 bases in between. Germline CDR1 reads MNHEY; CDR2 reads SVGEGT. CDR3 DNA sequence: TGTGCCAGCAGCGACACCGGTGAGGCCGGGGAGCTGTTTTTT. This sequence encodes CASSDTGEAGELFF.

The V and J genes are TRBV18 and TRBJ2-2; TRBD1 agrees at 11 bases. V gave up 1 base and J gave up 3 bases; unmatched junction bases: 1. The CDR3 sequence is 16 residues long. Germline CDR1 is KGHSH and CDR2 is LQKENI. CDR3 sequence (DNA): TGTGCCAGCTCACCACGGACAGGGGGCGACACCGGGGAGCTGTTTTTT. Translation: CASSPRTGGDTGELFF.

The chain is built from TRBV6-6 and TRBJ2-7; D gene ambiguous. The CDR3 is 16 amino acids. Deletions cut 0 bases from V and 0 bases from J, with 12 bases between. Germline V CDR1 and CDR2: MNHNY, SVGAGI (reference sequence). CDR3 sequence (DNA): TGTGCCAGCAGTTACTCGGCTCAGGCTAGCTCCTACGAGCAGTACTTC. Encoded protein: CASSYSAQASSYEQYF.

This clonotype has only a few counts. The V gene is TRBV7-2, the J gene TRBJ2-3; D ambiguous. Germline assignment: CDR1 SGHTA and CDR2 FQGNSA. V lost 1 base, J lost 0 bases, and 8 bases lay in between. This CDR3 has 15 residues. In DNA, the CDR3 is TGTGCCAGCAGCTTAGGAGGAGAAAGCACAGATACGCAGTATTTT. Its translation: CASSLGGESTDTQYF.

This clonotype was counted ten times or more. The chain carries TRBV5-1 and TRBJ2-6; 9 positions match TRBD1. V lost 10 bases, J lost 1 base, and 6 bases stayed unmatched. Germline lookup yields CDR1 SGHRS and CDR2 YFSETQ. The CDR3 loop spans 15 amino acids. CDR3 nucleotides: TGCGCCTCAGCAGGACAGGGGTCTGGGGCCAACGTCCTGACTTTC. It codes for CASAGQGSGANVLTF.

This clonotype was observed at least ten times. V gene TRBV4-1 combines with J gene TRBJ2-7; D ambiguous. Germline-derived CDR1 and CDR2 are MGHRA and YSYEKL. The CDR3 runs 15 residues. The V end was cut by 0 bases, the J end by 3 bases, with 12 bases between. The CDR3 is CASSQERQGIYEQYF. The DNA for the CDR3 is TGCGCCAGCAGCCAAGAGAGACAAGGGATCTACGAGCAGTACTTC.

A few counts support this clonotype. The rearrangement joins TRBV6-2 or TRBV6-3 to TRBJ1-5; D might be TRBD1 (6 bases). The CDR3 sequence is 14 residues long. Germline assignment: CDR1 MNHEY and CDR2 SVGEGT. Between the trimmed V and J ends, which lost 0 bases and 7 bases, there was a span of 10 bases. The CDR3 DNA follows: TGTGCCAGCAGTTACTCAGGGGGGCCCCAGCCCCAGCATTTT. Translation: CASSYSGGPQPQHF.

This clonotype was found many times. The chain uses TRBV7-2 and TRBJ2-2, with D perhaps TRBD2 (6 bases). Trimming cost V 0 bases and J 5 bases, with 10 bases left between them. Germline CDR1 reads SGHTA; CDR2 reads FQGNSA. The CDR3 consists of 15 residues. DNA of the CDR3: TGTGCCAGCAGCTTAGCCGGGGGTAGAACCGGGGAGCTGTTTTTT. Translated: CASSLAGGRTGELFF.

This clonotype has a count of ten or more. The chain employs TRBV5-5 and TRBJ2-3; D may be TRBD1 (5 bases). The V gene lost 5 bases and the J gene lost 3 bases, with 13 bases spanning the gap. Germline V gene lookup returns CDR1 SGHKS and CDR2 YYEKEE (reference sequence). This CDR3 has 14 amino acids. The CDR3 here is CASSGHPGTDTQYF. The CDR3 nucleotides are TGTGCCAGCAGTGGACACCCTGGGACAGATACGCAGTATTTT.